A selection of T cell receptor beta chains follows, all from one sample in a study of human T cells and chemical hapten exposure. TCRdb ran MiXCR on the RACE reads and lists one entry per CDR3 protein. The table includes some 97,000 distinct CDR3 sequences, 25% to 35% detected once. This sample comprised whole blood, obtained in connection with sensitization to the hapten diphenylcyclopropenone (DPC). Receptor source: a man between 40 and 49 years old with alopecia areata. Some clones in this sample may be carry-over from other donors' samples. Each CDR3 is given with its conserved first and last residue. The order of the fields is CDR3 length, D gene, J gene, clone size, V gene, CDR3 DNA, CDR3 protein. D genes are given only for firm matches. Size is omitted from some rows. Given values are once, few, many or a class for expanded clones.

11 NA TRBJ2-1 NA TRBV20-1 TGCAGTGCTGAATTTAAGAATGAGCAGTTCTTC CSAEFKNEQFF
13 NA TRBJ1-1 NA TRBV12-3/TRBV12-4 TGTGCCAGCACCCAATACCGGAACACTGAAGCTTTCTTT CASTQYRNTEAFF
15 NA TRBJ1-6 NA TRBV18 TGTGCCAGCTCACCTGACACAGGGTTTAATTCACCCCTCCACTTT CASSPDTGFNSPLHF
17 NA TRBJ2-2 few TRBV6-5 TGTGCCAGCAGTTACTCGAGAAGAGGGAGGAACACCGGGGAGCTGTTTTTT CASSYSRRGRNTGELFF
12 NA TRBJ2-3 few TRBV5-1 TGCGCCAGCAGCTTGTATACAGATACGCAGTATTTT CASSLYTDTQYF
12 NA TRBJ2-3 NA TRBV20-1 TGCAGTGCTGAGAGGGGGACAGATACGCAGTATTTT CSAERGTDTQYF
16 TRBD2 TRBJ2-1 NA TRBV12-3/TRBV12-4 TGTGCCAGCAGCCGGATGACTAGCGGGACCTACAATGAGCAGTTCTTC CASSRMTSGTYNEQFF
13 NA TRBJ1-1 NA TRBV6-5 TGTGCCAGCAGTTACTCTTCGGGGCTTGAAGCTTTCTTT CASSYSSGLEAFF
14 NA TRBJ1-2 few TRBV12-3/TRBV12-4 TGTGCCAGCAGTTTTGGGCATCAGAGCTATGGCTACACCTTC CASSFGHQSYGYTF
13 NA TRBJ1-1 NA TRBV28 TGTGCCAGCAGTGGCGGGGGGATATCACGAACTTTCTTT CASSGGGISRTFF
14 TRBD1 TRBJ2-7 NA TRBV7-6 TGTGCCAGCAGCAACCTGGACAGGGTGTACGAGCAGTACTTC CASSNLDRVYEQYF
14 TRBD2 TRBJ2-3 NA TRBV20-1 TGCAGTGCTCCCTCTAGCGGAAACACAGATACGCAGTATTTT CSAPSSGNTDTQYF
15 TRBD2 TRBJ2-1 few TRBV20-1 TGCAGTGCTAGTGGGGCGGGACTAGGTCACAATGAGCAGTTCTTC CSASGAGLGHNEQFF
14 NA TRBJ1-5 NA TRBV27 TGTGCCAGCAGTTTCGACAGCATCAATCAGCCCCAGCATTTT CASSFDSINQPQHF
13 NA TRBJ2-7 few TRBV2 TGTGCCAGCACCCTAGGGGGTGGCTACGAGCAGTACTTC CASTLGGGYEQYF
19 NA TRBJ2-6 few TRBV7-2 TGTGCCAGCAGCTCAGAAAGGGGGGCGATAATGGCAGGGGCCAACGTCCTGACTTTC CASSSERGAIMAGANVLTF
12 TRBD1 TRBJ2-5 few TRBV29-1 TGCAGCGCCGGACAGGGGGGAGGGGGCCAGTACTTC CSAGQGGGGQYF
16 TRBD2 TRBJ2-5 NA TRBV15 TGTGCCACCTCAGCCGGCGGGGGGACGGTTGACGGGACCCAGTACTTC CATSAGGGTVDGTQYF
16 NA TRBJ2-1 few TRBV12-3/TRBV12-4 TGTGCCAGCAGTTTGAACCCAGCGGCGGTGGACAATGAGCAGTTCTTC CASSLNPAAVDNEQFF
13 NA TRBJ1-2 NA TRBV28 TGTGCCAGCCGTAGTGAGGGTTTCTATGGCTACACCTTC CASRSEGFYGYTF
12 NA TRBJ2-7 few TRBV6-1 TGTGCCAGCAGCTGGGAAATATACGAGCAGTACTTC CASSWEIYEQYF
14 TRBD2 TRBJ2-7 few TRBV20-1 TGCAGTGCCAGAAGAGCGGGAGCCGTCGGGGAGCAGTACTTC CSARRAGAVGEQYF
15 TRBD2 TRBJ2-3 few TRBV2 TGTGCCAGCAGTGAGAAAGCGGGAGGCCGGGATACGCAGTATTTT CASSEKAGGRDTQYF
15 TRBD1 TRBJ2-1 once TRBV19 TGTGCCAGTAGTCGATCCGACAGGGGAGGCAATGAGCAGTTCTTC CASSRSDRGGNEQFF
14 NA TRBJ2-5 few TRBV27 TGTGCCAGCAGTTTATGGGCAGGAGTAGAGACCCAGTACTTC CASSLWAGVETQYF
15 NA TRBJ2-2 NA TRBV28 TGTGCCAGCAGTTTAGTCCTCCTCAACACCGGGGAGCTGTTTTTT CASSLVLLNTGELFF
14 TRBD1 TRBJ2-7 once TRBV28 TGTGCCAGCAGCTGGACAGGGCCATCCTACGAGCAGTACTTC CASSWTGPSYEQYF
14 TRBD2 TRBJ2-3 few TRBV29-1 TGCAGCGTTGACCTAGCGGGTAGCACAGATACGCAGTATTTT CSVDLAGSTDTQYF
15 NA TRBJ1-1 few TRBV13 TGTGCCAGCAGCACCGTCGGACCCGGCGGCACTGAAGCTTTCTTT CASSTVGPGGTEAFF
13 NA TRBJ2-3 NA TRBV20-1 TGCAGTGCTAGAGGGAGGGCCGCAGATACGCAGTATTTT CSARGRAADTQYF
17 NA TRBJ1-1 NA TRBV3-1 TGTGCCAGCAGCCGTTTAGTTGGTCAGGGCCCTAGGGCTGAAGCTTTCTTT CASSRLVGQGPRAEAFF
14 NA TRBJ2-2 NA TRBV12-5 TGTGCTAGTGGATGGGGGGTCGACACCGGGGAGCTGTTTTTT CASGWGVDTGELFF
17 TRBD2 TRBJ2-2 NA TRBV10-3 TGTGCCATCCAGTGTGAGGAGACTAGCGAGAACACCGGGGAGCTGTTTTTT CAIQCEETSENTGELFF
18 NA TRBJ2-3 NA TRBV7-2 TGTGCCAGCAGCTCGAATAGGATAGCAGATCAGAGGTCAGATACGCAGTATTTT CASSSNRIADQRSDTQYF
12 NA TRBJ2-2 NA TRBV7-2 TGTGCCAGCAGTTTTTTAGTTGGGGAGCTGTTTTTT CASSFLVGELFF
14 TRBD2 TRBJ2-1 few TRBV28 TGTGCCAGCAGGGGACTAGCGGGCTACGTAGAGCAGTTCTTC CASRGLAGYVEQFF
15 NA TRBJ1-5 NA TRBV7-2 TGTGCCAGCAGCTTATGGGGTGGGGGCAATCAGCCCCAGCATTTT CASSLWGGGNQPQHF
18 TRBD1 TRBJ1-4 few TRBV6-5 TGTGCCAGCAGTTACTCCGGGACAGGGATAGGGACTAATGAAAAACTGTTTTTT CASSYSGTGIGTNEKLFF
11 NA TRBJ2-1 NA TRBV25-1 TGTGCCAGCAGTGTGGAAAGGGAGCAGTTCTTC CASSVEREQFF
15 TRBD2 TRBJ2-3 NA TRBV20-1 TGCAGTGCTAGAGATGCTAGCGGGTCCACAGATACGCAGTATTTT CSARDASGSTDTQYF
14 TRBD1 TRBJ2-1 NA TRBV7-8 TGTGCCAGCAGCATGGGACAGGAAAATTTTGAGCAGTTCTTC CASSMGQENFEQFF
13 NA TRBJ2-3 NA TRBV7-6 TGTGCCAGCAGCTCCGGACGCGGGGATACGCAGTATTTT CASSSGRGDTQYF
14 TRBD2 TRBJ2-3 NA TRBV20-1 TGCAGTGGGGAAGCTAGCGGGAGAACAGATACGCAGTATTTT CSGEASGRTDTQYF
12 NA TRBJ2-3 many TRBV4-2 TGTGCCAGCAGTAGCGGAACAGATACGCAGTATTTT CASSSGTDTQYF
17 TRBD2 TRBJ2-1 few TRBV12-3/TRBV12-4 TGTGCCAGCAGTTTAATCGGACTAGCGGGAGGTAGGAATGAGCAGTTCTTC CASSLIGLAGGRNEQFF
16 NA TRBJ2-3 few TRBV20-1 TGCAGTGCGGAATCTAGCGGTTCCCGGGGGCCAGATACGCAGTATTTT CSAESSGSRGPDTQYF
15 NA TRBJ2-7 NA TRBV5-1 TGCGCCAGCAGCCCGGGAACAGGACAGCTCTACGAGCAGTACTTC CASSPGTGQLYEQYF
13 NA TRBJ2-7 NA TRBV12-3/TRBV12-4 TGTGCCAGCAGTTCTCGGACCGCCTACGAGCAGTACTTC CASSSRTAYEQYF
12 TRBD2 TRBJ2-3 NA TRBV12-3/TRBV12-4 TGTGCCAGCAGTCACGGGGGGAATACGCAGTATTTT CASSHGGNTQYF
14 NA TRBJ1-2 NA TRBV12-3/TRBV12-4 TGTGCCAGCAGTTTACGAGGGGCCAGCTATGGCTACACCTTC CASSLRGASYGYTF
13 NA TRBJ1-4 NA TRBV20-1 TGCAGTGCTAGCGGGGGGCCGGGGGAAAAACTGTTTTTT CSASGGPGEKLFF
13 NA TRBJ2-4 few TRBV10-3 TGTGCCATCAGTGAGAGACAAACAAACATTCAGTACTTC CAISERQTNIQYF
14 NA TRBJ2-5 few TRBV7-2 TGTGCCAGCAGCAAGCCGGGACCCCAAGAGACCCAGTACTTC CASSKPGPQETQYF
14 NA TRBJ1-1 NA TRBV2 TGTGCCAGCAAGGCGAACGGACTGAACACTGAAGCTTTCTTT CASKANGLNTEAFF
13 NA TRBJ2-3 many TRBV12-3/TRBV12-4 TGTGCCAGCAGTTTACGGGGGACAGATACGCAGTATTTT CASSLRGTDTQYF
15 NA TRBJ2-7 NA TRBV23-1 TGCGCCAGCAGTCGAGATCCTCCCAGTCCCTACGAGCAGTACTTC CASSRDPPSPYEQYF
15 NA TRBJ2-1 NA TRBV18 TGTGCCAGCTCGCCACCCAGGACAGTTTACAATGAGCAGTTCTTC CASSPPRTVYNEQFF
13 NA TRBJ2-5 NA TRBV7-9 TGTGCCAGTAGACAGCAGGTGGAGGAGACCCAGTACTTC CASRQQVEETQYF
18 NA TRBJ2-3 few TRBV27 TGTGCCAGCAGTTGGACCTCCCCCCGGGCCTCAAGCACAGATACGCAGTATTTT CASSWTSPRASSTDTQYF